This T cell receptor (beta chain) was found in a study of cytomegalovirus exposure and HLA in healthy donors. In the study overall: Within the Caucasian-associated ancestry cluster were roughly 81% of the 300 to 450 genotyped donors. Whole-study findings and limits: Presence/absence analyses took donor sequencing depth as roughly uniform.

To note about this clone: Its matching antigen is unknown.

The PCR ran on 60 Vbeta and 13 Jbeta primers. Only in-frame clones appear in the TCRdb table, and some are missing; sequencing was by immunoSEQ multiplex PCR. This sample yields 150,000 to 200,000 clones, of which around 75% are seen a single time; about 4.5% belongs to the top ten. CDR1 is SGDLS, CDR2 YYNGEE, per germline. The CDR3 spans 18 residues. Trimming at V came to 0 bases and at J to 1 base, leaving 3 bases not matched to a gene. The source material was PBMCs. This clonotype was obtained from a man in his late teens or twenties in good health and CMV-seropositive. The rearrangement uses TRBV9 and TRBJ2-6; the match to TRBD1 covers 11 bases. The CDR3 sequence is CASSVGGTGGSGANVLTF. CDR3 nucleotide sequence: TGTGCCAGCAGCGTAGGTGGGACAGGGGGGTCTGGGGCCAACGTCCTGACTTTC.